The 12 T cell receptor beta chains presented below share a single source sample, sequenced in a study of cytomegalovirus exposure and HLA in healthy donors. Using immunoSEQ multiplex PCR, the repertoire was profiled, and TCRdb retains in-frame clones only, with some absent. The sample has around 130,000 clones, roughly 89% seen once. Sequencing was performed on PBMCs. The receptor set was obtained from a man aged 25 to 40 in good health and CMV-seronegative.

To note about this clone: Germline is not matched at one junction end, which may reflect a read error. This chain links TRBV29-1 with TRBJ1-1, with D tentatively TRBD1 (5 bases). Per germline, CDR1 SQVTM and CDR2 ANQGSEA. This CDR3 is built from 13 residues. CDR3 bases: TGCAGCGTTGACCGGGGGATTAACACTGACGCTTTCTTT. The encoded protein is CSVDRGINTDAFF.

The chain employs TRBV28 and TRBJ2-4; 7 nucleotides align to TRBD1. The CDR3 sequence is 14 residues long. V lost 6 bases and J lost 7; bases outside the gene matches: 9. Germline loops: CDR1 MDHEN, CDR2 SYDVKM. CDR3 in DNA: TGTGCCAGCAGGAGACAGGGCGGTCAGAACATTCAGTACTTC. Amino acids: CASRRQGGQNIQYF.

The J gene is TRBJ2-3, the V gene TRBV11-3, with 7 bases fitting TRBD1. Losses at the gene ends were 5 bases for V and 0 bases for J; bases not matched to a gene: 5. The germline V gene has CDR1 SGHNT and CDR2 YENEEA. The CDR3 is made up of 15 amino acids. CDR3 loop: CASSPRQGSTDTQYF. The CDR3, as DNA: TGTGCCAGCAGCCCTAGACAGGGAAGCACAGATACGCAGTATTTT. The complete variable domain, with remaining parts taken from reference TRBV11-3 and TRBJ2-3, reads EAGVVQSPRYKIIEKKQPVAFWCNPISGHNTLYWYLQNLGQGPELLIRYENEEAVDDSQLPKDRFSAERLKGVDSTLKIQPAELGDSAVYLCASSPRQGSTDTQYFGPGTRLTVL.

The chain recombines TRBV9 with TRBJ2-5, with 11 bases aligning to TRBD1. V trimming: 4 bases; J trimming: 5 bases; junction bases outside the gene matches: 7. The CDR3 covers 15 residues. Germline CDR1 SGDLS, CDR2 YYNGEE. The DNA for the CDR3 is TGTGCCAGCAGCAAGCGGACAGGGGGCTCGGAGACCCAGTACTTC. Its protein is CASSKRTGGSETQYF. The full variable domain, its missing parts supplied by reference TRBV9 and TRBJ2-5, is DSGVTQTPKHLITATGQRVTLRCSPRSGDLSVYWYQQSLDQGLQFLIQYYNGEERAKGNILERFSAQQFPDLHSELNLSSLELGDSALYFCASSKRTGGSETQYFGPGTRLLVL.

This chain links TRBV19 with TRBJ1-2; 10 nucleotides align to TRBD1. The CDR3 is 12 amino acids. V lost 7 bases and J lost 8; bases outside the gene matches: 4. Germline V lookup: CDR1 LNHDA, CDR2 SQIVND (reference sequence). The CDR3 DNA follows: TGTGCCAGTACCGACAGGGGGCTCGGCTACACCTTC. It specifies CASTDRGLGYTF. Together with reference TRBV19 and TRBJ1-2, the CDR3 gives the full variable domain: DGGITQSPKYLFRKEGQNVTLSCEQNLNHDAMYWYRQDPGQGLRLIYYSQIVNDFQKGDIAEGYSVSREKKESFPLTVTSAQKNPTAFYLCASTDRGLGYTFGSGTRLTVV.

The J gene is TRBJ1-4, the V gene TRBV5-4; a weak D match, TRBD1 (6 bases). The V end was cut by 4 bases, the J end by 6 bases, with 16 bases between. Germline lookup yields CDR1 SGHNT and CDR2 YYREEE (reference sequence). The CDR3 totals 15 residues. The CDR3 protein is CASSQEGDVYEKLFF. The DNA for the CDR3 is TGTGCCAGCAGCCAAGAGGGGGACGTGTATGAAAAACTGTTTTTT. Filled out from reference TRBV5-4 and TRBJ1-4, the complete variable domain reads ETGVTQSPTHLIKTRGQQVTLRCSSQSGHNTVSWYQQALGQGPQFIFQYYREEENGRGNFPPRFSGLQFPNYSSELNVNALELDDSALYLCASSQEGDVYEKLFFGSGTQLSVL.

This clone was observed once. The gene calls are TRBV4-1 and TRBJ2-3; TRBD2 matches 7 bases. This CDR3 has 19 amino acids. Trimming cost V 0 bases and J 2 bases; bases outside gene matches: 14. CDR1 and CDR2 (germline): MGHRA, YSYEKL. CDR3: CASSQDEGQGRGITDTQYF. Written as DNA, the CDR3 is TGCGCCAGCAGCCAAGATGAGGGTCAAGGGCGGGGGATCACAGATACGCAGTATTTT.

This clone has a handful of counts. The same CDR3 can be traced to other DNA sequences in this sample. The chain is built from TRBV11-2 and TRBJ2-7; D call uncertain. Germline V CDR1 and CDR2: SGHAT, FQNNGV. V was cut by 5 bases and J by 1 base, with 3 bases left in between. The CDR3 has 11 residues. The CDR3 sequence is CASSPSYEQYF. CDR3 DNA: TGTGCCAGCAGCCCATCCTACGAGCAGTACTTC.

CDR3 sequence reads: CASNPLWQGGYQPQHF. The CDR3 region has the DNA TGTGCCAGTAACCCCCTGTGGCAGGGGGGTTATCAGCCCCAGCATTTT. The chain uses TRBV19 and TRBJ1-5; TRBD1 agrees at 7 bases. Trimming removed 7 bases from V and 5 bases from J; junction bases left unmatched: 14. This CDR3 comprises 16 residues. Germline values: CDR1 LNHDA, CDR2 SQIVND (reference sequence).

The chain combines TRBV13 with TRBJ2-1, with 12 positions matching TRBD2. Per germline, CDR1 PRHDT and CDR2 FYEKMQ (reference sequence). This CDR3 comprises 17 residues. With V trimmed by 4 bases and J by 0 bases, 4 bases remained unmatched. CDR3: CASSSGLAGFSYNEQFF. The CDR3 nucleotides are TGTGCCAGCAGCTCCGGACTAGCGGGGTTCTCCTACAATGAGCAGTTCTTC.

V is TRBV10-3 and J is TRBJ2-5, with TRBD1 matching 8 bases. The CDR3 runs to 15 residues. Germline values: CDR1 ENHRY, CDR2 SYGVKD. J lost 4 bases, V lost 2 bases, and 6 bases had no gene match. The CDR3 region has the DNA TGTGCCATCAGTGAGACGACAGGGGCCCCAGAGACCCAGTACTTC. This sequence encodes CAISETTGAPETQYF.

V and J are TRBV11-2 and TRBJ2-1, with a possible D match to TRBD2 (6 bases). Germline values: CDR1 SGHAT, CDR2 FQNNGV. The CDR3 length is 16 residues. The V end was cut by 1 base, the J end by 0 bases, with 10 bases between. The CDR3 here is CASSLGRGSSYNEQFF. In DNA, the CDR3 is TGTGCCAGCAGCTTAGGGCGGGGCTCCTCCTACAATGAGCAGTTCTTC.